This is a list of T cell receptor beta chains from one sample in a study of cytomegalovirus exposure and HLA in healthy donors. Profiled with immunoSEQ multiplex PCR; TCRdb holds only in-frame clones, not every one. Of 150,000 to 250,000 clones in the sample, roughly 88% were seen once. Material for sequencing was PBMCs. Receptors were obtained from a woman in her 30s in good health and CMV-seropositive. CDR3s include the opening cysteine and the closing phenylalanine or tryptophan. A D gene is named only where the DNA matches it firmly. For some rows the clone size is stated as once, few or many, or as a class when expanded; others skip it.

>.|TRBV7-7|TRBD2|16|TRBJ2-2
TGTGCTAGCAGCGCCCTAGCGGGGGCGAACACCGGGGAGCTGTTTTTT
CASSALAGANTGELFF
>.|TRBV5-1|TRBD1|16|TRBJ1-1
TGCGCCAGCACATCCTTTCCTGACAGGGAGAACACTGAAGCTTTCTTT
CASTSFPDRENTEAFF
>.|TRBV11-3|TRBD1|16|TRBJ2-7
TGTGCCAGCAGCTTAGGAGGAGACAGGGTCCCCTACGAGCAGTACTTC
CASSLGGDRVPYEQYF
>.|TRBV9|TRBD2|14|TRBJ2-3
TGTGCCAGCAGCGTGACTGCGGGGGCAGATACGCAGTATTTT
CASSVTAGADTQYF
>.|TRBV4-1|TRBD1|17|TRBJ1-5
TGCGCCAGCAGCCAGGGAACCTTACAGGGGGTCGGTCAGCCCCAGCATTTT
CASSQGTLQGVGQPQHF
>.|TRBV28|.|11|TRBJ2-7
TGTGCCAGCAGTTCGGTCTACGAGCAGTACTTC
CASSSVYEQYF
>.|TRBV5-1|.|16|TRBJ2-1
TGCGCCAGCAGCTTGGCCACCCCCGACACAGGCCCACAAAAGTTCTTC
CASSLATPDTGPQKFF
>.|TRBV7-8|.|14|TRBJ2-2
TGTGCCAGCAGCTTACAAGGACAGGGAGGGAAACTGTTTTTT
CASSLQGQGGKLFF
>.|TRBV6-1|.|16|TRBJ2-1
TGTGCCAGCAGTGTCGAGCTAGCGACCCCGACGAATGAGCAGTTCTTC
CASSVELATPTNEQFF
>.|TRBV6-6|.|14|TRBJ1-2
TGTGCCAGCAGTTACTCCCAGGGTCTCTATGGCTACACCTTC
CASSYSQGLYGYTF
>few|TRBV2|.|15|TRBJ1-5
TGTGCCAGCAGTGTCGGACATTATAGCAATCAGCCCCAGCATTTT
CASSVGHYSNQPQHF
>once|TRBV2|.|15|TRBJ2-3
TGTGCCAGCAGTGATCGTGAGCCATTGGCAGATACGCAGTATTTT
CASSDREPLADTQYF
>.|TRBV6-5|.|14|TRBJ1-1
TGTGCCAGTGGCCCAGGGGAAGGTTTCACTGAAGCTTTCTTT
CASGPGEGFTEAFF
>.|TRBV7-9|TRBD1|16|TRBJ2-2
TGTGCCAGCAGCTTACCGGGACAGTCGAACACCGGGGAGCTGTTTTTT
CASSLPGQSNTGELFF
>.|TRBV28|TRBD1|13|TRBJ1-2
TGTGCCAGCACTGACAGGGGGTTTAGTGGCTACACCTTC
CASTDRGFSGYTF
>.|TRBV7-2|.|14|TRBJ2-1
TGTGCCAGCGTTGAGGGAGGACTCAATAATGAGCAGTTCTTC
CASVEGGLNNEQFF
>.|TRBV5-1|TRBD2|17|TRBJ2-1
TGCGCCAGCAGCTTGGTAATAGCGGGAGAGGGGTACAATGAGCAGTTCTTC
CASSLVIAGEGYNEQFF
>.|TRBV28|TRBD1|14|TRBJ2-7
TGTGCCACAAGGGGGGACAGGGGAATCTACGAGCAGTACTTC
CATRGDRGIYEQYF
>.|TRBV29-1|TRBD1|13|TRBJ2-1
TGCAGCGTCGGGACAGGGGGCTACAATGAGCAGTTCTTC
CSVGTGGYNEQFF
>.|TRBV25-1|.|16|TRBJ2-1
TGTGCCAGCAGTTCTTCCCGGAGGCCCACCTACAATGAGCAGTTCTTC
CASSSSRRPTYNEQFF
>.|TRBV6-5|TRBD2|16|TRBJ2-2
TGTGCCAGCAGTTCCGGACTAGCCCTTATCCCCGGGGAGCTGTTTTTT
CASSSGLALIPGELFF
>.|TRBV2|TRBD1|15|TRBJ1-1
TGTGCCAGCGGTTCTACAGGGGTCTTGAACACTGAAGCTTTCTTT
CASGSTGVLNTEAFF
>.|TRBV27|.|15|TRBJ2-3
TGTGCCAGCAAGGGGATCGCGCCGGTGACAGATACGCAGTATTTT
CASKGIAPVTDTQYF
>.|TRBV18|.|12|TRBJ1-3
TGTGCCAGCTCACCAAGGGGGAACACCATATATTTT
CASSPRGNTIYF
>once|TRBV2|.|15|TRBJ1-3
TGTGCCAGCAGCCCACAGGCCCTCTCTGGAAACACCATATATTTT
CASSPQALSGNTIYF
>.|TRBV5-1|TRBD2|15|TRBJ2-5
TGCGCCAGCAAGCCGGGGGGTGGCGGGCAAGAGACCCAGTACTTC
CASKPGGGGQETQYF
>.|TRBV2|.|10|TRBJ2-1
TGTGCCAGCACCCAGGGGAAGGGGTTCTTC
CASTQGKGFF
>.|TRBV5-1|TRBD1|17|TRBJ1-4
TGCGCCAGCAGCCAGGGACAGGGCGCGGTAGGCTATGAAAAACTGTTTTTT
CASSQGQGAVGYEKLFF
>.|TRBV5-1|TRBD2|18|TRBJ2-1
TGCGCCAGCAGCTTATGGACTAGCGGGACCAGCTCCTACAATGAGCAGTTCTTC
CASSLWTSGTSSYNEQFF
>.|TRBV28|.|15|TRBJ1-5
TGTGCCAGCAGTTTAGGTGGTCGAGGCAATCAGCCCCAGCATTTT
CASSLGGRGNQPQHF
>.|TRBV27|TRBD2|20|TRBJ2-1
TGTGCCAGCAGTGATTTGCGGGGGTCCCATATTTCAAGCTCCTACAATGAGCAGTTCTTC
CASSDLRGSHISSSYNEQFF
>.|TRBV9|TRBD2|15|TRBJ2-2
TGTGCCAGCAGCGTAGTCGCTAGCGGCACCGGGGAGCTGTTTTTT
CASSVVASGTGELFF
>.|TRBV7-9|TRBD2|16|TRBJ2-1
TGTGCCAGCAGCTTAGCGCAGCGGGAGCTAAACAATGAGCAGTTCTTC
CASSLAQRELNNEQFF
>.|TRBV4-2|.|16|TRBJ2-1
TGTGCCAGCAGCCAGGACAGGCGGGGTGCGGACAATGAGCAGTTCTTC
CASSQDRRGADNEQFF
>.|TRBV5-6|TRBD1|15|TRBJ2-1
TGTGCCAGCAACTACCGGGACAGGGTTCTCAATGAGCAGTTCTTC
CASNYRDRVLNEQFF
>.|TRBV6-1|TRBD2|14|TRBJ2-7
TGTGCCAGCAGTCTCGGGACTAGCAGCTACGAGCAGTACTTC
CASSLGTSSYEQYF
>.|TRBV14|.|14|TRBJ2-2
TGTGCCAGCAGCCCGGTCAGGTCCACCGGGGAGCTGTTTTTT
CASSPVRSTGELFF
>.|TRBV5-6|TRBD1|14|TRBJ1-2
TGTGCCAGCAGCGGGGGACAGGACCGCTATGGCTACACCTTC
CASSGGQDRYGYTF
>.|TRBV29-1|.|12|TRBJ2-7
TGCAGCGTTGAAGACAGGGACTACGAGCAGTACTTC
CSVEDRDYEQYF
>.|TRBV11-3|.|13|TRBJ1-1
TGTGCCAGCAGCTCGCAAGGGGATCTGGAAGCTTTCTTT
CASSSQGDLEAFF
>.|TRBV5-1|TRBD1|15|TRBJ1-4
TGCGCCAGCAGCTTGGCCGGGACAGGGGTAGAAAAACTGTTTTTT
CASSLAGTGVEKLFF
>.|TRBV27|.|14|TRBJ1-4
TGTGCCAGCAACAGATGGGGGGAGACGGAAAAACTGTTTTTT
CASNRWGETEKLFF
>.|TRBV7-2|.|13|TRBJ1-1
TGTGCCAGCAGCTTATCAGTGAACACTGAAGCTTTCTTT
CASSLSVNTEAFF